The T cell receptor (beta chain) described here comes from a study of T cell responses to AZD1222 COVID-19 vaccine. As to this clone: Its antigen is currently unknown.

Clones were sequenced by immunoSEQ multiplex PCR, and TCRdb holds only the in-frame ones, with some missing. The sample shows roughly 99,000 clones, roughly 90% of them seen only once. The CDR3 has 13 residues. Trimming took 5 bases from V and 4 from J, leaving 9 bases between them. Germline V gives CDR1 SGHTA, CDR2 FQGTGA. Whole-study results and caveats: Baseline seropositivity characterized only six AZD1222 recipients. Researchers report vaccine-associated CD4 TCRs spanning spike, with dominance at 160-218 and 743-854. Donor demographics were predominantly white British with a female majority; clonal diversity may be underestimated. Following two doses of AZD1222, Spike-specific TCR breadth and depth rose.

The chain uses TRBV7-3 and TRBJ2-1, with D possibly matching TRBD2 (5 bases). The starting material was peripheral blood, obtained on day 0 of AZD1222 vaccination. The receptor was derived from an adult in good health. The CDR3 nucleotides are TGTGCCAGCAGCCCCGGGGATTACAATGAGCAGTTCTTC. Protein product: CASSPGDYNEQFF.